A single sample is the source of the 7 T cell receptor beta chains below, sequenced in a study of cytomegalovirus exposure and HLA in healthy donors. Profiling relied on immunoSEQ multiplex PCR, and the TCRdb table lists in-frame clones only, not all of them. The table lists roughly 130,000 clones, just under 90% of them singletons, with 3% to 3.5% in the top ten. Sequenced sample: PBMCs. The receptors were gathered from a man younger than 45 in good health and CMV-seronegative.

V is TRBV5-1 and J is TRBJ2-1; perhaps TRBD2 as D (5 bases). V lost 7 bases, J lost 8 bases, and 19 bases lay in between. The V gene's germline CDR1 is SGHRS and CDR2 YFSETQ. The CDR3 sequence is 14 residues long. In DNA form, the CDR3 reads TGCGCCAGCGGATCAGCGGACCTCTGGGATGAGCAGTTCTTC. This translates into CASGSADLWDEQFF.

The CDR3: CASIWTGRETQYF. The DNA for the CDR3 is TGTGCCAGCATCTGGACAGGGCGGGAGACCCAGTACTTC. This rearrangement joins TRBV6-1 to TRBJ2-5; 8 bases line up with TRBD1. J lost 5 bases, V lost 7 bases, and 6 bases had no gene match. CDR1 and CDR2 from the germline V gene are MNHNS and SASEGT. The CDR3 runs to 13 residues.

The CDR3, as DNA: TGTGCCAGCAGCCCCCGACAGGGGTCGGTCACCGGGGAGCTGTTTTTT. This encodes CASSPRQGSVTGELFF. This chain joins TRBV7-6 and TRBJ2-2, with 8 bases matching TRBD1. The CDR3 length is 16 residues. The germline V gene encodes CDR1 SGHVS and CDR2 FNYEAQ. V trimming: 5 bases; J trimming: 4 bases; junction bases outside the gene matches: 9.

V usage is TRBV7-9 and J usage is TRBJ2-1, with D possibly matching TRBD1 (6 bases). This CDR3 has 14 amino acids. Germline V gene data show CDR1 as SEHNR and CDR2 as FQNEAQ (reference sequence). Trimming removed 8 bases at V and 9 bases at J, with 20 bases between. The CDR3 DNA follows: TGTGCCAGCTCACCCTGGACAGCCAGCGGTGAGCAGTTCTTC. Its translation: CASSPWTASGEQFF.

Points on this clone: At one of its ends the junction is not consistent with the germline gene, which may arise from a read error. This chain links TRBV27 with TRBJ2-7; 8 bases align to TRBD1. Germline-derived CDR1 and CDR2 are MNHEY and SMNVEV (reference sequence). This CDR3 comprises 15 residues. CDR3 residues: CATSSVGTGPLEQYF. DNA of the CDR3: TGTGCCACCAGTAGTGTCGGGACAGGACCTTTGGAGCAGTACTTC.

This clone was counted once. The rearrangement links TRBV7-2 to TRBJ2-1, with D possibly matching TRBD2 (5 bases). Germline V gene lookup returns CDR1 SGHTA and CDR2 FQGNSA. This CDR3 is 14 amino acids long. Trimming shortened V by 6 bases and J by 7 bases, and 16 bases separated the two germline ends. The CDR3 DNA follows: TGTGCCAGCAGTCTTTTAACGGGCGGGAATGAGCAGTTCTTC. Residues: CASSLLTGGNEQFF.

The chain has TRBV5-6 and TRBJ1-5; the D gene is possibly TRBD1 (6 bases). Germline V gives CDR1 SGHDT, CDR2 YYEEEE. Deletions cut 2 bases from V and 1 base from J, with 13 bases between. The CDR3 consists of 16 residues. The CDR3 DNA follows: TGTGCCAGCAGCTTCCTCAGGGGCCGGAGCAATCAGCCCCAGCATTTT. Translating gives CASSFLRGRSNQPQHF.